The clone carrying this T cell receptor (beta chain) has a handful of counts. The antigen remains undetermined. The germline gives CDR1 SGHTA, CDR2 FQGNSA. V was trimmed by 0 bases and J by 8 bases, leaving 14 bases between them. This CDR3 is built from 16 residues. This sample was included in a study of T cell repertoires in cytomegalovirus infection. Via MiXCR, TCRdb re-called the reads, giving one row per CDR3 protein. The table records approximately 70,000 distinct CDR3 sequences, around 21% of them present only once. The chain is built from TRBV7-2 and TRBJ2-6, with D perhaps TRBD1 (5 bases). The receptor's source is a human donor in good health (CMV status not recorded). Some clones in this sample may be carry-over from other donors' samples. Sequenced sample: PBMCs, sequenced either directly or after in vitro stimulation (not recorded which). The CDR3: CASSLAWQGKTNVLTF. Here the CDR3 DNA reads TGTGCCAGCAGCTTAGCCTGGCAGGGAAAAACCAACGTCCTGACTTTC.